The 22 T cell receptor beta chains below come from one sample, sequenced in a study of blood T cell repertoires in COVID-19. This table comes from immunoSEQ multiplex PCR, and its TCRdb copy is limited to in-frame clones, with some not included. The repertoire includes about 200,000 clones, about 86% of them detected once, and roughly 6.9% sits in the top ten. The sequencing input was PBMCs or T cells enriched from blood (not recorded which). The receptors here all came from a man aged 35 to 55 who had recovered from COVID-19.

The chain links TRBV5-1 to TRBJ2-3; 9 positions agree with TRBD2. Unmatched junction bases numbered 12, after V lost 4 bases and J lost 6 bases. The CDR3 has 16 amino acids. The germline gives CDR1 SGHRS, CDR2 YFSETQ. The CDR3 DNA sequence: TGCGCCAGCAGCACTAAGGAGCGGGGGGCCGTGGATACGCAGTATTTT. Translation: CASSTKERGAVDTQYF.

This chain links TRBV5-4 with TRBJ2-7; 9 bases are shared with TRBD1. V was pared by 4 bases and J by 3 bases, with 8 bases of the junction left unmatched. Germline-derived CDR1 and CDR2 are SGHNT and YYREEE (reference sequence). The CDR3 is made up of 15 amino acids. Written as DNA, the CDR3 is TGTGCCAGCAGCACCGGGACAGGGAATTTCTACGAGCAGTACTTC. Its translation is CASSTGTGNFYEQYF.

The chain uses TRBV5-1 and TRBJ2-3; D not resolved. The V gene lost 0 bases and the J gene lost 4 bases, with 15 bases spanning the gap. The CDR3 covers 16 residues. CDR1 is SGHRS and CDR2 is YFSETQ in the germline V gene. The CDR3 region is CASSLGRSAGADTQYF. The CDR3 DNA is TGCGCCAGCAGCTTGGGGCGGTCAGCTGGCGCAGATACGCAGTATTTT.

The gene calls are TRBV20-1 and TRBJ1-1, with 8 bases aligning to TRBD1. Germline V lookup: CDR1 DFQATT, CDR2 SNEGSKA (reference sequence). The CDR3 is made up of 11 amino acids. In DNA, the CDR3 is TGCAGCCAGGACAGGGTAACTGAAGCTTTCTTT. Its translation: CSQDRVTEAFF.

The chain carries TRBV20-1 and TRBJ2-7, with D uncertain. Germline CDR1 DFQATT, CDR2 SNEGSKA (reference sequence). The CDR3 loop spans 11 amino acids. The V and J ends lost 0 bases and 6 bases respectively, with 6 bases between them. The CDR3 DNA sequence: TGCAGTGCTAGAGAGGGCATCGAGCAGTACTTC. Its protein is CSAREGIEQYF.

This chain uses TRBV3-1 (or the pseudogene TRBV3-2) with TRBJ1-6; a weak D match, TRBD1 (6 bases). The CDR3 is made up of 16 amino acids. The germline CDR1 and CDR2 sequences are LGHDT and YNNKEL (reference sequence). Trimming shortened V by 1 base and J by 7 bases, and 14 bases separated the two germline ends. CDR3 region: CASSQAGDRLNSPLHF. The DNA of the CDR3 is TGTGCCAGCAGCCAAGCAGGAGACAGGTTAAATTCACCCCTCCACTTT.

This chain connects TRBV11-2 to TRBJ1-3; D is ambiguous. Looked up from germline, CDR1 is SGHAT and CDR2 is FQNNGV. Trimming cost V 5 bases and J 0 bases, with 17 bases left between them. The CDR3 is made up of 17 amino acids. This CDR3 is CASSAQLRGYSGNTIYF. CDR3 in DNA: TGTGCCAGCAGCGCGCAACTTCGCGGGTACTCTGGAAACACCATATATTTT.

The chain employs TRBV28 and TRBJ1-5, with TRBD1 as a possible D gene (5 bases). V was trimmed by 2 bases and J by 6 bases, leaving 11 bases between them. CDR1 is MDHEN and CDR2 is SYDVKM in the germline V gene. CDR3 length: 14 residues. As DNA, the CDR3 is TGTGCCAGCAGTTTAGGCAGGGTCCTTCAGCCCCAGCATTTT. Residues: CASSLGRVLQPQHF. The full variable domain, in which reference TRBV28 and TRBJ1-5 provide the parts outside the CDR3, is DVKVTQSSRYLVKRTGEKVFLECVQDMDHENMFWYRQDPGLGLRLIYFSYDVKMKEKGDIPEGYSVSREKKERFSLILESASTNQTSMYLCASSLGRVLQPQHFGDGTRLSIL.

The J gene is TRBJ1-6, the V gene TRBV27; a possible D gene is TRBD1 (6 bases). Germline V gene sequence: CDR1 MNHEY, CDR2 SMNVEV (reference sequence). V lost 2 bases to trimming and J lost 10 bases, with 12 bases between them. The CDR3 covers 14 residues. DNA for the CDR3: TGTGCCAGCAGTTTAATGGGGCAGGGGTCACCCCTCCACTTT. Protein product: CASSLMGQGSPLHF.

The chain couples TRBV6-1 to TRBJ1-5; the D is unclear. V shed 3 bases and J shed 15 bases, with 9 bases lying between them. The CDR3 loop spans 10 amino acids. Per the germline V gene, CDR1 is MNHNS and CDR2 is SASEGT. In DNA, the CDR3 is TGTGCCAGCAGTGAGGCCAAAATGCATTTT. It specifies CASSEAKMHF.

CDR3 in amino acids: CSASQGYEQYF. The CDR3 DNA reads TGCAGTGCTTCACAGGGGTACGAGCAGTACTTC. The V call is TRBV20-1, the J call TRBJ2-7; 7 bases are a match to TRBD1. The J segment lost 4 bases and the V segment lost 5 bases, leaving 2 bases of the junction unmatched. CDR3 length: 11 residues. From germline, CDR1 is DFQATT and CDR2 SNEGSKA (reference sequence).

The table lists this clone with a count of one. The rearrangement uses TRBV19 and TRBJ1-5, with 7 bases that match TRBD1. Germline CDR1 reads LNHDA; CDR2 reads SQIVND (reference sequence). The J segment lost 4 bases and the V segment lost 7 bases, leaving 7 bases of the junction unmatched. The CDR3 has 14 residues. CDR3 nucleotides: TGTGCCAGTACTAGACAGGGAAGAAATCAGCCCCAGCATTTT. This encodes CASTRQGRNQPQHF.

V and J are TRBV5-1 and TRBJ1-2; 9 nucleotides agree with TRBD1. The CDR3 spans 14 residues. From germline, CDR1 is SGHRS and CDR2 YFSETQ. Losses at the gene ends were 6 bases for V and 6 bases for J; bases not matched to a gene: 9. CDR3 in amino acids: CASTLSGTGNGYTF. Here the CDR3 DNA reads TGCGCCAGCACTCTCTCCGGGACAGGGAATGGCTACACCTTC.

The chain links TRBV5-1 to TRBJ2-3; 7 bases are shared with TRBD1. The germline V gene encodes CDR1 SGHRS and CDR2 YFSETQ. V dropped 1 base and J dropped 4; count of bases not matched to a gene: 6. The CDR3 sequence is 15 residues long. CDR3 in amino acids: CASSLNRGKADTQYF. The CDR3 DNA is TGCGCCAGCAGCTTGAACAGGGGTAAAGCAGATACGCAGTATTTT.

V and J are TRBV19 and TRBJ1-2, with 8 bases identical to TRBD1. Germline assignment: CDR1 LNHDA and CDR2 SQIVND (reference sequence). The CDR3 spans 14 residues. V lost 10 bases and J lost 6; bases outside the gene matches: 13. The CDR3 DNA reads TGTGCCACCCCAGGAGGACAGGGTCAAAATGGCTACACCTTC. Translation gives CATPGGQGQNGYTF.

The rearrangement uses TRBV11-2 and TRBJ1-4, with D perhaps TRBD1 (5 bases). Trimming took off 2 bases at V and 1 base at J, with 14 bases between the two ends. Germline V gives CDR1 SGHAT, CDR2 FQNNGV. This CDR3 comprises 17 residues. The DNA for the CDR3 is TGTGCCAGCAGCTTACATAGAGGGGAGGGAACTAATGAAAAACTGTTTTTT. This sequence encodes CASSLHRGEGTNEKLFF. The full variable domain, in which reference TRBV11-2 and TRBJ1-4 provide the parts outside the CDR3, is EAGVAQSPRYKIIEKRQSVAFWCNPISGHATLYWYQQILGQGPKLLIQFQNNGVVDDSQLPKDRFSAERLKGVDSTLKIQPAKLEDSAVYLCASSLHRGEGTNEKLFFGSGTQLSVL.

In nucleotides, the CDR3 is TGTGCCAGCAGTTACGGAACAGGGGGAGGGCAGCCCCAGCATTTT. Residues: CASSYGTGGGQPQHF. The gene calls are TRBV6-2 or TRBV6-3 and TRBJ1-5; TRBD1 matches 8 bases. CDR3 length equals 15 residues. V dropped 2 bases and J dropped 7; count of bases not matched to a gene: 7. The germline V gene encodes CDR1 MNHEY and CDR2 SVGEGT.

V and J are TRBV12-3 or TRBV12-4 and TRBJ2-3, with D unresolved. The germline V and J ends were trimmed by 6 bases and 2 bases, with 3 bases remaining between them. The CDR3 loop spans 11 amino acids. The CDR3 sequence: CASSFTDTQYF. The CDR3 nucleotides read TGTGCCAGCAGCTTCACAGATACGCAGTATTTT.

This chain uses TRBV5-4 with TRBJ1-2; D not certain. Germline CDR1 and CDR2: SGHNT and YYREEE (reference sequence). Deletions cut 2 bases from V and 6 bases from J, with 23 bases between. The CDR3 contains 17 residues. The CDR3 reads CASSLQHKAPSIHGYTF. Here the CDR3 DNA reads TGTGCCAGCAGCTTACAGCACAAAGCACCCTCTATACATGGCTACACCTTC.

This rearrangement joins TRBV5-1 to TRBJ1-1; the D gene is possibly TRBD1 (5 bases). The CDR3 totals 16 residues. Deletions cut 0 bases from V and 5 bases from J, with 17 bases between. The germline V gene encodes CDR1 SGHRS and CDR2 YFSETQ. The CDR3 sequence is CASSLDPKRGGTEAFF. DNA of the CDR3: TGCGCCAGCAGCTTGGACCCGAAGAGGGGAGGAACTGAAGCTTTCTTT.

Worth noting for this clone: At one boundary the junction diverges from the germline segment, which might be a read error. The chain employs TRBV7-9 and TRBJ1-2, with D perhaps matching TRBD1 (5 bases). In germline, CDR1 is SEHNR, CDR2 FQNEAQ (reference sequence). This CDR3 spans 8 amino acids. The CDR3 region has the DNA TGTGCCTCGGATTTGGGGCCCTTC. This gives the protein CASDLGPF.

The CDR3 DNA reads as TGTGCCAGCAGCTTACGGTACGAGCAGTACTTC. As protein: CASSLRYEQYF. The chain uses TRBV7-9 and TRBJ2-7; unclear D gene. Germline V gene lookup returns CDR1 SEHNR and CDR2 FQNEAQ (reference sequence). This CDR3 is built from 11 residues. Trimming stripped 2 bases from V and 4 bases from J, with 3 bases between.